This T cell receptor (beta chain) derives from a study of human T cells and chemical hapten exposure. At the level of the study: Sensitization employed 2% DPC on approximately 2 cm by approximately 2 cm of upper inner arm skin. Study-level findings and limits: DPC sensitization did not alter TCRs above 1 in 1000 frequency.

This clonotype was observed a handful of times. The antigen is unknown. V gave up 5 bases and J gave up 6 bases, with 11 bases separating them. The CDR3 has 13 residues. CDR1 is SGHVS, CDR2 FQNEAQ, per germline. The sample's time point: patch test 3, about 24 weeks after DPC sensitization. The sample's treatment: therapeutic diphenylcyclopropenone sensitization with weekly scalp DPC. Patients had alopecia, were aged 18 to 70, and were not pregnant. The authors extracted total RNA from unfractionated whole blood. TCRdb re-called the RACE reads through MiXCR, storing one row per CDR3 protein. The sample yields 150,000 to 200,000 distinct CDR3 sequences, 25% to 30% seen once.

This chain connects TRBV7-8 to TRBJ2-1; TRBD1 is a possible D gene (5 bases). The starting material was whole blood, obtained in connection with sensitization to the hapten diphenylcyclopropenone (DPC). This TCR derives from a woman younger than 35 with alopecia areata. Some clones in this sample may be carry-over from other donors' samples. The CDR3 DNA sequence: TGTGCCAGCAGCCCAAGTAGGGGCAATGAGCAGTTCTTC. Amino acid sequence: CASSPSRGNEQFF.